This entry describes one T cell receptor beta chain. These data originate in a study of blood T cell repertoires in COVID-19. Study background: Samples taken during acute and convalescent COVID-19 were collected in the United States, Italy and Spain.

CDR1 and CDR2 from the germline V gene are SGHTA and FQGNSA. This CDR3 region has 14 residues. V dropped 5 bases and J dropped 0 bases, with 10 bases sitting between them. In the study's own analysis: Estimated nucleated cell counts came from reference gene primer amplification. TCRdb's copy holds only in-frame clones and misses some; the assay was immunoSEQ multiplex PCR. V and J calls and clone size follow that table, whereas D and trimming were derived from the DNA. The sample contains 200,000 to 300,000 clones, 87% of which appear only once. The chain recombines TRBV7-2 with TRBJ1-1, with D unclear. The TCR was taken from a woman in her forties or fifties with acute or convalescent COVID-19. The sample taken for sequencing was peripheral blood. CDR3 residues: CASSPYYLNTEAFF. CDR3 DNA: TGTGCCAGCAGCCCATACTACCTGAACACTGAAGCTTTCTTT.